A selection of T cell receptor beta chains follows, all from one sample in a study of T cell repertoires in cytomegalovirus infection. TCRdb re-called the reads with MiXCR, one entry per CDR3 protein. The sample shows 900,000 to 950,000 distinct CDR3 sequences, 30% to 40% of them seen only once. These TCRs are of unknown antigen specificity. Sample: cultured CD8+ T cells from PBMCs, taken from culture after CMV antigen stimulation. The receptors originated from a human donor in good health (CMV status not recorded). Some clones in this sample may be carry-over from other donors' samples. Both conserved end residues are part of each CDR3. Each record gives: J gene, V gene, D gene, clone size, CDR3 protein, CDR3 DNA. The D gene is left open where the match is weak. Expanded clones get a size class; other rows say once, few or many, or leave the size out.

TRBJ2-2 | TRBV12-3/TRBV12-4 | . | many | CASSTTGYPGELFF | TGTGCCAGCAGTACTACGGGGTATCCCGGGGAGCTGTTTTTT
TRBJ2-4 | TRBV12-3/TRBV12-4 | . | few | CASSLVQTLLAKNIQYF | TGTGCCAGCAGTTTAGTACAGACTCTTCTAGCCAAAAACATTCAGTACTTC
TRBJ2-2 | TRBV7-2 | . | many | CASSRSGVELFF | TGTGCCAGCAGCCGTAGTGGCGTGGAGCTGTTTTTT
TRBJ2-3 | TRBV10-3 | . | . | CAISDEQPGTDTQYF | TGTGCCATCAGTGACGAACAGCCTGGCACAGATACGCAGTATTTT
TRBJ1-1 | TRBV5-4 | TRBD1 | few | CASRYRGQIEAFF | TGTGCCAGCAGATACAGGGGGCAGATTGAAGCTTTCTTT
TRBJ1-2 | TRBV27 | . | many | CASSLSAGDYGYTF | TGTGCCAGCAGTTTATCGGCAGGGGACTATGGCTACACCTTC
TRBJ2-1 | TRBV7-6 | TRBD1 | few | CASSLDDRDIDEQFF | TGTGCCAGCAGCTTAGACGACAGGGATATCGATGAGCAGTTCTTC
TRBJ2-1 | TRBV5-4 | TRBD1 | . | CASSNGQGPPYNEQFF | TGTGCCAGCAGCAACGGACAGGGCCCCCCCTACAATGAGCAGTTCTTC
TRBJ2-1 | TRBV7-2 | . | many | CASSLTRYLYNEQFF | TGTGCCAGCAGCTTGACAAGGTACCTCTACAATGAGCAGTTCTTC
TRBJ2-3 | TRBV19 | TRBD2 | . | CASSERGGQDTQYF | TGTGCCAGTAGCGAGCGGGGGGGCCAAGATACGCAGTATTTT
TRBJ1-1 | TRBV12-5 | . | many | CASGLGLNTEAFF | TGTGCCAGCGGTCTAGGTTTGAACACTGAAGCTTTCTTT
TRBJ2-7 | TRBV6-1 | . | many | CASSELKGQPYEQYF | TGTGCCAGCAGTGAATTAAAGGGCCAGCCCTACGAGCAGTACTTC
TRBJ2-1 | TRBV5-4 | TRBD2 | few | CASSPTSGGGDEQFF | TGTGCCAGCAGCCCCACTAGCGGGGGTGGTGATGAGCAGTTCTTC
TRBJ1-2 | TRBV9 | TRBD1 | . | CASSVESPQDRADYGYTF | TGTGCCAGCAGCGTAGAGTCTCCCCAGGACAGGGCGGACTATGGCTACACCTTC
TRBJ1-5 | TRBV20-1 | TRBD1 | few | CSAPTQGASGYSNQPQHF | TGCAGTGCCCCCACCCAGGGGGCTAGTGGATATAGCAATCAGCCCCAGCATTTT
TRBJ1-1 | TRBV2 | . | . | CASKGGQGTEAFF | TGTGCCAGCAAGGGGGGGCAAGGCACTGAAGCTTTCTTT
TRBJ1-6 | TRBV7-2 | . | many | CASSQILAESSYNSPLHF | TGTGCCAGCAGCCAAATCCTAGCTGAAAGCTCCTATAATTCACCCCTCCACTTT
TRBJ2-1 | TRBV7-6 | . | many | CASSLAAGGLREQFF | TGTGCCAGCAGCTTAGCGGCGGGTGGACTACGGGAGCAGTTCTTC
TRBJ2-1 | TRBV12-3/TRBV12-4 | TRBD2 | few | CASTSSGVSDEQFF | TGTGCCAGCACGTCTAGCGGGGTTTCGGATGAGCAGTTCTTC
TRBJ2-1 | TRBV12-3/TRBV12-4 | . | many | CASSLSTRNEQFF | TGTGCCAGCAGTTTAAGTACCAGAAATGAGCAGTTCTTC
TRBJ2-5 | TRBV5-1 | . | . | CASSPAVANGETQYF | TGCGCCAGCAGCCCGGCGGTCGCTAACGGGGAGACCCAGTACTTC
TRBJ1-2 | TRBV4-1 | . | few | CASSQGPADYGYTF | TGCGCCAGCAGCCAAGGTCCGGCCGACTATGGCTACACCTTC
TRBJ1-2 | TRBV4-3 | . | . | CASSQSMASGSGYTF | TGCGCCAGCAGCCAATCTATGGCGTCGGGTAGTGGCTACACCTTC
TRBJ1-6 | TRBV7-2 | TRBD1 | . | CASSRGQGGYSPLHF | TGTGCCAGCAGCAGGGGGCAGGGGGGATATTCACCCCTCCACTTT
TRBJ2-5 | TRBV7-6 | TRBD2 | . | CASSSLAEALGTQYF | TGTGCCAGCAGTTCACTAGCGGAGGCTCTTGGGACCCAGTACTTC
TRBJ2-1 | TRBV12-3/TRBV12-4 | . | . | CASTKRPGPFGEGQFF | TGTGCCAGCACTAAGCGGCCGGGACCGTTCGGCGAGGGGCAGTTCTTC
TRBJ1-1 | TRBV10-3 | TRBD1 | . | CAISPGGRTEAFF | TGTGCCATCAGCCCAGGGGGCCGGACTGAAGCTTTCTTT
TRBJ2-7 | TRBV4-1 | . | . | CASSQEAWAYEQYF | TGCGCCAGCAGCCAAGAGGCGTGGGCCTACGAGCAGTACTTC